A selection of T cell receptor beta chains follows, all from one sample in a study of identical twins. TCRdb re-analysed the 5' RACE reads in MiXCR, keeping a single row per CDR3 protein. The data hold 150,000 or so distinct CDR3 sequences, with 3% to 4% observed a single time. The source material was memory T cells sorted from blood. Receptors originate from a man aged 18 to 30 in good health. Both conserved end residues are trimmed from each CDR3.

TRBV12-3/TRBV12-4	TRBJ2-5	ASSLGRRFGGETQY
TRBV28	TRBJ2-2	ASSKYTGELF
TRBV3-1	TRBJ2-6	ASSPVGSGANVLT
TRBV5-5	TRBJ1-5	ASSLEAQGPTQH
TRBV3-1	TRBJ2-5	ASTLSLIAGVLSQETQY
TRBV5-4	TRBJ2-1	ASSLGLAGEDEQF
TRBV2	TRBJ1-6	ASSEAPPGQGNSPLH
TRBV12-3/TRBV12-4	TRBJ2-1	ASSGRERVNEQF
TRBV6-2/TRBV6-3	TRBJ2-3	ASSYSGGSGTDTQY
TRBV19	TRBJ2-3	ASGPTGVTDTQY
TRBV12-3/TRBV12-4	TRBJ2-7	ASSHCTGECEQY
TRBV20-1	TRBJ2-1	SASKRATGNEQF
TRBV14	TRBJ2-3	ASSRPTGVTDTQY
TRBV13	TRBJ1-4	ASRTTGGAANEKLF
TRBV10-2	TRBJ2-5	ASSVAGETQY
TRBV20-1	TRBJ2-3	SAGRGGLAQDTQY
TRBV7-2	TRBJ2-7	ASSLVGGMASEQY
TRBV20-1	TRBJ1-2	SASRFNYGYT
TRBV6-4	TRBJ2-1	ASSVKGGYNEQF
TRBV11-2	TRBJ2-5	ASSFLAGGPQETQY
TRBV6-5	TRBJ1-1	ASSYSPFRSEAF
TRBV24-1	TRBJ2-6	ATSDLAGQGDGANVLT
TRBV5-1	TRBJ2-1	ASSLTAGGTYNEQF
TRBV6-2/TRBV6-3	TRBJ2-7	ASSYPTTGVRPYEQY
TRBV3-1	TRBJ2-4	ASSQPAGGRNIQY
TRBV6-1	TRBJ2-3	ASSETSGSAASTDTQY
TRBV6-1	TRBJ2-1	ASSRTRTSGRASQF
TRBV3-1	TRBJ2-1	ASSQILAGGGEQF
TRBV28	TRBJ2-2	ASSFMQIGGGELF
TRBV12-3/TRBV12-4	TRBJ2-5	ASRVGVYEQETQY
TRBV20-1	TRBJ2-1	SARANRTRGEQF
TRBV7-9	TRBJ1-1	ASSGGAVVNTEAF
TRBV29-1	TRBJ2-3	SVEEGQSTDTQY
TRBV6-5	TRBJ2-1	ASSYEGYDNEQF
TRBV12-3/TRBV12-4	TRBJ2-5	ASSLGNVGMWTQY
TRBV7-2	TRBJ2-3	ASSSGGVPTDTQY